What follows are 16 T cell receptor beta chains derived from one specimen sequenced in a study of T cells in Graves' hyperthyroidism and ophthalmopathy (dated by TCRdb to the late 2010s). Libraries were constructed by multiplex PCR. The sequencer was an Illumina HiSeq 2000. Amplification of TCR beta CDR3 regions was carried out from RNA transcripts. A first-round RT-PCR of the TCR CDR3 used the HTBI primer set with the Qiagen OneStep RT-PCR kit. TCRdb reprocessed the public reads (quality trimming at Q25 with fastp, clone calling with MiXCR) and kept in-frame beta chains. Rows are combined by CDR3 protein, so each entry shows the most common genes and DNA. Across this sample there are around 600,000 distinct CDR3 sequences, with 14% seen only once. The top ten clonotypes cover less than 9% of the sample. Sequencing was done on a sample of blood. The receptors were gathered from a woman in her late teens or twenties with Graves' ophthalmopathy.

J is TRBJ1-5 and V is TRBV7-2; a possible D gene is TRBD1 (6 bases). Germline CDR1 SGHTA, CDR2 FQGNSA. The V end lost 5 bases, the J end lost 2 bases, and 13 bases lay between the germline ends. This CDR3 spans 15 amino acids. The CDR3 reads CASSPRGNGNQPQHF. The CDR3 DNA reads TGTGCCAGCAGCCCTAGGGGGAATGGCAATCAGCCCCAGCATTTT.

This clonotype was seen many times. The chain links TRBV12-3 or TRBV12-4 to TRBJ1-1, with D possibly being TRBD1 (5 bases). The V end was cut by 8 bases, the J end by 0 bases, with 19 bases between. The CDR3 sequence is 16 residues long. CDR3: CASLLARGRVNTEAFF. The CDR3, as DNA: TGTGCCAGCCTACTCGCGAGGGGCAGGGTGAACACTGAAGCTTTCTTT.

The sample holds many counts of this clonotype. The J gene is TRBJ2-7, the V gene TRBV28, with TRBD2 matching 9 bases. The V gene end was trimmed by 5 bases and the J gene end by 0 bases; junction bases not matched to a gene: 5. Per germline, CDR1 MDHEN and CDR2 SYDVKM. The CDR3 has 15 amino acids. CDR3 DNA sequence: TGTGCCAGCAGTCAGCTAGCGGGGAGCTCCTACGAGCAGTACTTC. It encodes CASSQLAGSSYEQYF.

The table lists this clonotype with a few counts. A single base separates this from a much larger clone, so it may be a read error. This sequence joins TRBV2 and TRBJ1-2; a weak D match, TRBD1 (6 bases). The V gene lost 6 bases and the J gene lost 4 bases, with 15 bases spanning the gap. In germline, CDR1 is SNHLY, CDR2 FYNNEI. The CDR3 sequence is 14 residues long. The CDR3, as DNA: TGTGCCAGCAGCCCACAGGGAAGCCTCTATGGCTACACCTTC. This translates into CASSPQGSLYGYTF.

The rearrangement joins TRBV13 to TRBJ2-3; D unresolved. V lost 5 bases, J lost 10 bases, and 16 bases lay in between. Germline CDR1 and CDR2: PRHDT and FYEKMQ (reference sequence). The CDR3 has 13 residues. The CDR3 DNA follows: TGTGCCAGCAGCCCGCGAGGCGTGGCACCGCAGTATTTT. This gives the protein CASSPRGVAPQYF.

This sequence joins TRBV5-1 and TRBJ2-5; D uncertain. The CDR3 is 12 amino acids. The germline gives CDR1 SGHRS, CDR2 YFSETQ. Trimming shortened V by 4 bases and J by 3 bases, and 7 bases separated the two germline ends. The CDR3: CASSQRKETQYF. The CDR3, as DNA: TGCGCCAGCAGCCAGCGTAAAGAGACCCAGTACTTC.

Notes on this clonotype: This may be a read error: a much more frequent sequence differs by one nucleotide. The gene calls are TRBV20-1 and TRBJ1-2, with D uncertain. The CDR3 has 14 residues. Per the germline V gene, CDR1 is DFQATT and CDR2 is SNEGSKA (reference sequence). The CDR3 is CSARSRNKGYGCTF. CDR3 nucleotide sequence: TGCAGTGCTAGATCCAGGAATAAGGGCTATGGCTGCACCTTC.

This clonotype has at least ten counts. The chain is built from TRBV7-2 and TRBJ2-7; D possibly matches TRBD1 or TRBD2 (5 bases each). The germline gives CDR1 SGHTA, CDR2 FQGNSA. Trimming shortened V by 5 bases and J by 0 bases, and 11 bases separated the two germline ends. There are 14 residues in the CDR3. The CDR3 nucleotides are TGTGCCAGCAGCATCCGGGACGGCTCCTACGAGCAGTACTTC. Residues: CASSIRDGSYEQYF. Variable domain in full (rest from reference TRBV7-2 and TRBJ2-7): GAGVSQSPSNKVTEKGKDVELRCDPISGHTALYWYRQSLGQGLEFLIYFQGNSAPDKSGLPSDRFSAERTGGSVSTLTIQRTQQEDSAVYLCASSIRDGSYEQYFGPGTRLTVT.

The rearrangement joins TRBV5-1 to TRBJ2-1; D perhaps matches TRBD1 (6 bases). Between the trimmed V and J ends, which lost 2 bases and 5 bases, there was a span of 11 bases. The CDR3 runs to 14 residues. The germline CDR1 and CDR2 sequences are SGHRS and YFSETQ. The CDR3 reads CASSLNRADNEQFF. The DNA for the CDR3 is TGCGCCAGCAGCTTAAACAGGGCCGACAATGAGCAGTTCTTC.

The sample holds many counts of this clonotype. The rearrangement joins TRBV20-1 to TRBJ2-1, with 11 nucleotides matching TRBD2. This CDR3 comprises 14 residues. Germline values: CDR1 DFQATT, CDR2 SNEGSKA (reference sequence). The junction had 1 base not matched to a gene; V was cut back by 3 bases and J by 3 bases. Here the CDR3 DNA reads TGCAGTGCTAGGGGACTAGCGGACTACAATGAGCAGTTCTTC. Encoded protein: CSARGLADYNEQFF.

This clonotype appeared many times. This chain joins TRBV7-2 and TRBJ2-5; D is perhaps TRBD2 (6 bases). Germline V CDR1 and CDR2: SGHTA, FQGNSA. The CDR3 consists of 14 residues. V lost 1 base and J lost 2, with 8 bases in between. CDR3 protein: CASSLGLGQETQYF. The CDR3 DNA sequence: TGTGCCAGCAGCTTAGGACTAGGGCAAGAGACCCAGTACTTC.

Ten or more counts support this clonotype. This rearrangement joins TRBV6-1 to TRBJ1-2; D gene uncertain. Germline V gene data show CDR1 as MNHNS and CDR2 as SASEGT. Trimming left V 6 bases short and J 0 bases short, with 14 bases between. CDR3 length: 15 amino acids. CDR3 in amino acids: CASRGDWESNYGYTF. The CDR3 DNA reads TGTGCCAGCAGGGGAGACTGGGAATCTAACTATGGCTACACCTTC.

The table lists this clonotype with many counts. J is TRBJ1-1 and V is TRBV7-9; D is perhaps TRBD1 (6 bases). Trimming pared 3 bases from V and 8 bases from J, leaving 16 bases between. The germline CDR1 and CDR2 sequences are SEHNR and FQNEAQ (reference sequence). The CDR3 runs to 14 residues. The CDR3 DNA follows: TGTGCCAGCAGCTTCCAGACAGGTCCCCCCGAAGCTTTCTTT. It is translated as CASSFQTGPPEAFF.

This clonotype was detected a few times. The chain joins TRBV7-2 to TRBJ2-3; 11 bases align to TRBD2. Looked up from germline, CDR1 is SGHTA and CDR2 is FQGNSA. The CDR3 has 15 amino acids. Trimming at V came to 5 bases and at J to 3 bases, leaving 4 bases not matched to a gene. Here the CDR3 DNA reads TGTGCCAGCAGCCCACTAGCGGGAGCGACAGATACGCAGTATTTT. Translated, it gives CASSPLAGATDTQYF.

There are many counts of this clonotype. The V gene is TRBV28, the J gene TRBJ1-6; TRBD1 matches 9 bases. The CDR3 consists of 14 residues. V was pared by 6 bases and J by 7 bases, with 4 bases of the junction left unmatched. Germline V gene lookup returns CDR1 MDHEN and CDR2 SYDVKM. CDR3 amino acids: CASRATGGNSPLHF. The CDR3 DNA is TGTGCCAGCAGGGCGACAGGGGGGAATTCACCCCTCCACTTT.

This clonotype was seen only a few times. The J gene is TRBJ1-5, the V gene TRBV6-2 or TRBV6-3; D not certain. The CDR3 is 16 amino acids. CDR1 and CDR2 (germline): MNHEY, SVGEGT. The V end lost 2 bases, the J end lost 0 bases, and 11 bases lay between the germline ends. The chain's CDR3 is CASSYEAVYSNQPQHF. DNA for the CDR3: TGTGCCAGCAGTTACGAGGCGGTATATAGCAATCAGCCCCAGCATTTT.